This T cell receptor (beta chain) was recorded in a study of blood T cells in healthy people across ages. V dropped 5 bases and J dropped 4; count of bases not matched to a gene: 6. Germline V CDR1 and CDR2: SQVTM, ANQGSEA. This CDR3 has 14 residues. With a J-beta primer mix and a sample-barcoded 5' primer, a second PCR ran about 6 to 11 cycles. Via MiXCR, TCRdb re-called the 5' RACE reads, giving one row per CDR3 protein. There are about 750,000 distinct CDR3 sequences in the sample; 40% to 65% occur only once, and 40% to 50% lies in the top ten. What was sequenced was blood. The chain couples TRBV29-1 to TRBJ2-1; 9 positions match TRBD1. This TCR was sampled from an elderly man in good health. The CDR3: CSVPRQGGYNEQFF. In DNA form, the CDR3 reads TGCAGCGTTCCCCGACAGGGGGGGTACAATGAGCAGTTCTTC.